This T cell receptor (beta chain) was documented in a study of T-cell memory formation after mild COVID-19 (TCRdb year 2021). Background on the whole study: TCR sequence clusters from the two donors were largely donor specific. The cohort was made up of two young adult volunteers, one female and one male, who were previously healthy. T-cell clones expanding and contracting after mild COVID-19 in two donors were tracked by longitudinal TCRalpha and TCRbeta repertoire sequencing. Study-wide findings and limitations: SARS-CoV-2 specificity was not confirmed for the second-wave clones peaking on day 37. Contracting CD4+ clones were located mainly in the CM and EM memory subsets, whereas CD8+ clones were found to be enriched in EMRA. Clones that contracted from day 15 to 85 showed balanced CD4/CD8 phenotypes, whereas a second wave of clones that expanded from day 15 to 37 leaned towards CD4+. Only a couple of mild cases were covered by the study, and larger cohorts that include severe cases with pre-infection samples were considered necessary. Some responding clones were found in pre-infection memory, which suggests that pre-existing cross-reactive memory T cells took part in the SARS-CoV-2 response.

In the germline V gene (reference sequence), CDR1 corresponds to LNHNV and CDR2 to YYDKDF. V lost 8 bases and J lost 3 bases; the stretch between them is 8 bases long. The CDR3 runs 11 amino acids, cysteine and phenylalanine included. Only the CDR3 DNA is retained, 33 bases long and in frame from the first base. Sequenced on an Illumina NovaSeq 6000. TCRalpha and TCRbeta cDNA libraries were constructed by 5'RACE with constant-segment primers, with sample barcodes and unique molecular identifiers being introduced. Trizol reagent was used to extract RNA from every sample. Amplification of the libraries took two PCR steps, and the second step added a second sample barcode plus Illumina TruSeq adapters. Sequencing of the libraries was done on an Illumina NovaSeq, producing 2 x 150 bp paired-end reads. Under the source paper's analysis protocol: Demultiplexing of reads and collapsing into UMI-guided consensus sequences were performed with migec v1.2.7. With mixcr v2.1.11, UMI consensuses were aligned to TRA and TRB V and J templates and assembled into clonotypes. Clonotypes were classified as expanded or contracted when called significant by both edgeR and NoisET, with noise models trained on biological replicates. For edgeR calls, the thresholds were a false discovery rate-adjusted p below 0.01 and a log2 fold-change of 1. PCA with hierarchical clustering of max-normalized trajectories of the 1000 most abundant clonotypes was used as exploratory dynamics analysis. Each responding clone was given a CD4 or CD8 phenotype based on the CD4+ and CD8+ repertoires, which had been sequenced separately. TCRdb reprocessed the public reads (quality trimming at Q25 with fastp, clone calling with MiXCR) and kept in-frame beta chains. For every CDR3 protein sequence, its rows merge into one entry that carries the most common genes and DNA. Here the V and J calls rest on TCRdb's processing, not on the authors' analysis. This sample has around 450,000 distinct CDR3 sequences in its table, and about 19% of those were observed once. The ten largest clones capture 8.4% of the sample.

Ficoll-Paque density gradient centrifugation was used to isolate PBMCs. This clonotype showed up just a few times. Its antigen specificity is not known. The record has no base qualities; no much larger clone is one base away. This clonotype was obtained from an adult woman who had mild COVID-19 (a few samples of this study predate the infection). The sample titles of this study are shuffled in the database, so cell type and time point are left out; the donor was told from shared clones. This chain is built from TRBV15 and TRBJ2-7; the D element could tentatively be TRBD1 or TRBD2, as 5 bases agree for each. Sample: PBMCs or a T cell subset sorted from them (not recorded which). The CDR3 protein: CATGTYYEQYF. Here is the DNA: TGTGCCACCGGGACCTACTACGAGCAGTACTTC.